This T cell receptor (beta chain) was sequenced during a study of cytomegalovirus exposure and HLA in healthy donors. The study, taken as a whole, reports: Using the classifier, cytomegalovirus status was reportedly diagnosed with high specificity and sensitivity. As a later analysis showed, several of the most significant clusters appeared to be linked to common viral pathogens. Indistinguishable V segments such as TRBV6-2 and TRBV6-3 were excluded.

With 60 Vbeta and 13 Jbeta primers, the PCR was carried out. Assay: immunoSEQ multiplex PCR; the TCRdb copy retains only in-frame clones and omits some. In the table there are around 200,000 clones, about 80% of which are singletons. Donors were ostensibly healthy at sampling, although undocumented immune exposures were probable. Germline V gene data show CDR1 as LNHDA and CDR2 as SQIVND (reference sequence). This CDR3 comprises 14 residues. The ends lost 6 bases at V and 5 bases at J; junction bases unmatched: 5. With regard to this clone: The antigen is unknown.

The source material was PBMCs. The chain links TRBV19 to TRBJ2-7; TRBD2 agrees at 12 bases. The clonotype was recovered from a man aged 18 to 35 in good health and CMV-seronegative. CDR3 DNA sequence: TGTGCCAGTAGCCACCTAGCGGGAGGGGACGAGCAGTACTTC. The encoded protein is CASSHLAGGDEQYF.